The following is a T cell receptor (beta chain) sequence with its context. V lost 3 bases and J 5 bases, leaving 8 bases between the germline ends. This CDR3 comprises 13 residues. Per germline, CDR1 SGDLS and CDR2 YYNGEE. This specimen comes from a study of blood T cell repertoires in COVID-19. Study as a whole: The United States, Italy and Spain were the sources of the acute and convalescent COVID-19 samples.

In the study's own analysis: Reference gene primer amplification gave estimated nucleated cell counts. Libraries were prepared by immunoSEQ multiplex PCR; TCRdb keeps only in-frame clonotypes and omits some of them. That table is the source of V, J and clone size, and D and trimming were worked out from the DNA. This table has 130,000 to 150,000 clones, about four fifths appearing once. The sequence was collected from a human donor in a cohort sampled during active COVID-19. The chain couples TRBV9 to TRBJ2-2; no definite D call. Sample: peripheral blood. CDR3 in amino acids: CASSGSRTGELFF. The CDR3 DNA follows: TGTGCCAGCAGCGGTTCGCGGACCGGGGAGCTGTTTTTT.